This T cell receptor (beta chain) stems from a study of cytomegalovirus exposure and HLA in healthy donors. General observations from the study: In the roughly 120 validation repertoires, a later analysis found that first-cohort TCR clusters tended to co-occur.

A single count supports this clone. Its antigen is not identified. Libraries were prepared by immunoSEQ multiplex PCR; TCRdb keeps only in-frame clonotypes and omits some of them. Of roughly 280,000 clones listed, 80% to 90% are singletons. Germline CDR1 reads SGHRS; CDR2 reads YFSETQ. There are 16 residues in the CDR3. The ends lost 3 bases at V and 4 bases at J; junction bases unmatched: 3. This receptor was obtained from a woman aged 18-29 years in good health and CMV-seronegative. Sequenced input: PBMCs. The rearrangement links TRBV5-1 to TRBJ2-2, with 13 bases identical to TRBD2. CDR3 sequence (DNA): TGCGCCAGCAGCTGGACTAGCGGGGGCCCCACCGGGGAGCTGTTTTTT. Its translation is CASSWTSGGPTGELFF.